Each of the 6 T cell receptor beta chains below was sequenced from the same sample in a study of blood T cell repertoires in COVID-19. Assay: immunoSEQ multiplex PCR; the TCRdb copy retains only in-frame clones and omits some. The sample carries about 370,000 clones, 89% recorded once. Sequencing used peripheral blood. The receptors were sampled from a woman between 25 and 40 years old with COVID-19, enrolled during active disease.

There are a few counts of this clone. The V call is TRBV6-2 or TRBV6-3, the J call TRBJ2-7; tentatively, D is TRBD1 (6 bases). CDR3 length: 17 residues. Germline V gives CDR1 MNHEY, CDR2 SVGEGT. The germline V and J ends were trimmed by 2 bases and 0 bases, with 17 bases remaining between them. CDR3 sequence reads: CASSYGGHRGSSYEQYV. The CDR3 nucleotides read TGTGCCAGCAGTTACGGGGGACATCGGGGTAGCTCCTACGAGCAGTACGTC.

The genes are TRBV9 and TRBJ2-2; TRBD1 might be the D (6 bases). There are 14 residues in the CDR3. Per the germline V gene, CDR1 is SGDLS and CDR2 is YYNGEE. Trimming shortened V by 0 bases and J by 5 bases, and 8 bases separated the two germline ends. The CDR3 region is CASSVDQGTGELFF. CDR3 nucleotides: TGTGCCAGCAGCGTAGATCAGGGGACCGGGGAGCTGTTTTTT.

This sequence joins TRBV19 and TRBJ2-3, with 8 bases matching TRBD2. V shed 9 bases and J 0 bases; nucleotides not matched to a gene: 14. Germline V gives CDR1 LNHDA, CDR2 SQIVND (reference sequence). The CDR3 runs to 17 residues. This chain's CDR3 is CASEGAPRGVSTDTQYF. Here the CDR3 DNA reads TGTGCCAGCGAGGGTGCTCCGCGGGGGGTTAGCACAGATACGCAGTATTTT.

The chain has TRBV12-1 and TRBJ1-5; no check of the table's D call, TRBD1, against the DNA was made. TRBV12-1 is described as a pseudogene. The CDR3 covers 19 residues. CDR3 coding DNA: TGTGCCAGCAGCTTTGCACAAAGAAAGGCAGGTATGGGCAATCAGCCCCAGCATTTT. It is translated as CASSFAQRKAGMGNQPQHF.

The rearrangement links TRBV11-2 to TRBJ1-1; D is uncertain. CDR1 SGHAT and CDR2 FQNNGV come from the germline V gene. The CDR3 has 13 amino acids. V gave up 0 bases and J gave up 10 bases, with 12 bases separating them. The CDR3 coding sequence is TGTGCCAGCAGCTTAGATCCTACGGCGGGAGCTTTCTTT. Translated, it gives CASSLDPTAGAFF.

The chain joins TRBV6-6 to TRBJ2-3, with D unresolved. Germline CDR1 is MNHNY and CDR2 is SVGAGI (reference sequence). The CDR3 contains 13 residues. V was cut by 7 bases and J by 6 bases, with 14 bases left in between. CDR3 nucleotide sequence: TGTGCCAGCACCAAACCCCCCCGGGATACGCAGTATTTT. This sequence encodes CASTKPPRDTQYF.